The rows below give T cell receptor beta chains drawn from one sample of a study of radiotherapy plus CTLA-4 blockade in lung cancer. Method: immunoSEQ multiplex PCR; TCRdb's copy keeps in-frame clones and lacks some. The table includes about 97,000 clones, roughly 74% detected once. The starting material was peripheral blood, obtained from a patient treated with radiotherapy plus ipilimumab. The receptors here all came from a human donor with non-small cell lung cancer who had a partial response to radiotherapy plus ipilimumab. Some clones in this sample may be carry-over from other donors' samples. The CDR3 runs from the conserved cysteine through the conserved F or W. The D gene is left open where the match is weak. Clone size is given for some rows only: seen once, a few or many times, or a class if the clone is expanded.

>NA|TRBJ2-2|TRBD2|TRBV28
CASQLAGGPGELFF
TGTGCCAGCCAACTAGCGGGGGGGCCTGGGGAGCTGTTTTTT
>NA|TRBJ2-1|TRBD2|TRBV7-2
CASSRLAGGNEQFF
TGTGCCAGCAGCCGACTAGCGGGGGGTAATGAGCAGTTCTTC
>few|TRBJ1-5|NA|TRBV6-5
CASSVPGRNNQPQHF
TGTGCCAGCAGTGTACCCGGCAGGAACAATCAGCCCCAGCATTTT
>NA|TRBJ1-2|TRBD1|TRBV5-5
CASSSDPGQTYGYTF
TGTGCCAGCAGTTCGGACCCGGGACAGACTTATGGCTACACCTTC
>NA|TRBJ1-4|TRBD1|TRBV15
CATSRAGTGGEKLFF
TGTGCCACCAGCAGAGCCGGGACAGGGGGCGAAAAACTGTTTTTT
>NA|TRBJ2-1|TRBD2|TRBV2
CASRLSGPSYNEQFF
TGTGCCAGCCGCCTTAGCGGGCCCTCCTACAATGAGCAGTTCTTC
>few|TRBJ2-1|NA|TRBV30
CAWKTGQEYEQFF
TGTGCCTGGAAAACGGGACAAGAGTATGAGCAGTTCTTC
>NA|TRBJ1-2|NA|TRBV18
CASSPMPEVASYF
TGTGCCAGCTCACCAATGCCCGAGGTCGCTAGCTACTTC
>few|TRBJ2-1|TRBD2|TRBV6-5
CASMLAGVSYNEQFF
TGTGCCAGCATGCTAGCGGGGGTTTCCTACAATGAGCAGTTCTTC
>NA|TRBJ1-1|NA|TRBV14
CASSQSLNTEAFF
TGTGCCAGCAGCCAGAGTTTGAACACTGAAGCTTTCTTT
>NA|TRBJ2-1|TRBD2|TRBV7-2
CASSLPGGRSYEQFF
TGTGCCAGCAGCTTGCCGGGGGGGCGCAGCTATGAGCAGTTCTTC
>NA|TRBJ2-1|TRBD2|TRBV5-4
CASSLRGVVAGYNEQFF
TGTGCCAGCAGCCTACGTGGGGTGGTAGCGGGGTACAATGAGCAGTTCTTC
>NA|TRBJ2-2|NA|TRBV4-2
CASSQDPRQRNTGELFF
TGTGCCAGCAGCCAAGATCCAAGACAGCGGAACACCGGGGAGCTGTTTTTT
>NA|TRBJ1-5|TRBD1|TRBV19
CASSSTGISQPQHF
TGTGCCAGTAGTTCGACAGGGATAAGTCAGCCCCAGCATTTT
>NA|TRBJ2-2|NA|TRBV19
CASSISARGRELFF
TGTGCCAGTAGTATTAGTGCCCGAGGAAGGGAGCTGTTTTTT
>medium-sized|TRBJ2-2|TRBD2|TRBV10-3
CAISELRLAVNTGELFF
TGTGCCATCAGTGAGTTGAGGCTAGCGGTTAACACCGGGGAGCTGTTTTTT
>NA|TRBJ2-1|TRBD2|TRBV10-3
CAISDGLAGFEQFF
TGTGCCATCAGTGACGGACTAGCGGGATTTGAGCAGTTCTTC
>NA|TRBJ1-5|NA|TRBV28
CASRSQGSNQPQHF
TGTGCCAGCAGATCCCAGGGTTCCAATCAGCCCCAGCATTTT
>NA|TRBJ1-3|NA|TRBV7-6
CASSLDDRRNTIYF
TGTGCCAGCAGCTTAGACGACAGGAGAAACACCATATATTTT
>NA|TRBJ1-2|NA|TRBV6-4
CASSTQGSANYGYTF
TGTGCCAGCAGTACACAGGGTTCGGCTAACTATGGCTACACCTTC
>once|TRBJ1-5|TRBD1|TRBV28
CASSLGGRYQPQHF
TGTGCCAGCAGTCTAGGGGGCCGGTATCAGCCCCAGCATTTT
>NA|TRBJ1-6|TRBD1|TRBV2
CAGRQGTNSPLHF
TGTGCCGGAAGACAGGGAACTAATTCACCCCTCCACTTT
>once|TRBJ2-3|NA|TRBV5-1
CASSLVGGSTDTQYF
TGCGCCAGCAGCTTGGTGGGGGGAAGCACAGATACGCAGTATTTT
>NA|TRBJ2-1|NA|TRBV4-1
CASSPRGQVASYNEQFF
TGCGCCAGCAGCCCTCGAGGGCAGGTTGCATCCTACAATGAGCAGTTCTTC
>NA|TRBJ2-3|TRBD2|TRBV4-3
CASSQDFGGGVTDTQYF
TGCGCCAGCAGCCAAGACTTCGGCGGGGGGGTCACAGATACGCAGTATTTT
>once|TRBJ2-3|TRBD2|TRBV18
CASSPGGADTQYF
TGTGCCAGCTCACCTGGGGGGGCAGATACGCAGTATTTT
>NA|TRBJ1-3|NA|TRBV7-9
CASSYGGGYGNTIYF
TGTGCCAGCAGCTATGGGGGGGGGTACGGAAACACCATATATTTT
>NA|TRBJ2-1|TRBD1|TRBV6-4
CASSQEGQGSREQFF
TGTGCCAGCAGTCAAGAGGGACAGGGGTCACGGGAGCAGTTCTTC